This T cell receptor beta chain is from a study of blood T cell repertoires in COVID-19. Turning to the study itself: The samples span acute and convalescent COVID-19 from the United States, Italy and Spain. PBMCs, B-cell-depleted T cells, or T cells provided the cDNA or gDNA that made up the material.

Original analysis: Amplification of reference gene primers was used by the study to estimate nucleated cell counts. This table comes from immunoSEQ multiplex PCR, and its TCRdb copy is limited to in-frame clones, with some not included. V, J and clone size derive from that table, while D and trimming were established from the DNA sequence. This table has 310,000 or so clones, around 82% appearing once. This receptor was identified in a woman aged 45-65 years with acute or convalescent COVID-19. The sequencing sample was made of peripheral blood.

The CDR3 loop is CASSIGLVTDTQYF. DNA for the CDR3: TGTGCCAGTAGTATAGGGCTAGTGACAGATACGCAGTATTTT. The chain is built from TRBV19 and TRBJ2-3; D is unclear. The CDR3 contains 14 residues. The germline V and J ends were trimmed by 1 base and 3 bases, with 8 bases remaining between them. From germline, CDR1 is LNHDA and CDR2 SQIVND (reference sequence).